This T cell receptor beta chain was identified during a study of cytomegalovirus exposure and HLA in healthy donors. Germline CDR1 is ENHRY and CDR2 is SYGVKD. The CDR3 contains 14 residues. Trimming cost V 5 bases and J 6 bases; bases outside gene matches: 5. Vbeta (60) and Jbeta (13) primers were used in the PCR. Measured with immunoSEQ multiplex PCR; TCRdb has only the in-frame clones, and not every one. The table includes 110,000 or so clones, approximately 83% detected once. Specimen: PBMCs. The V and J genes are TRBV10-3 and TRBJ1-2; 11 bases agree with TRBD1. This clonotype was sampled from a young woman in good health and CMV-seronegative. This CDR3 reads CAISSRTGGNGYTF. The CDR3 nucleotides are TGTGCCATCAGTTCCCGGACAGGGGGCAATGGCTACACCTTC.